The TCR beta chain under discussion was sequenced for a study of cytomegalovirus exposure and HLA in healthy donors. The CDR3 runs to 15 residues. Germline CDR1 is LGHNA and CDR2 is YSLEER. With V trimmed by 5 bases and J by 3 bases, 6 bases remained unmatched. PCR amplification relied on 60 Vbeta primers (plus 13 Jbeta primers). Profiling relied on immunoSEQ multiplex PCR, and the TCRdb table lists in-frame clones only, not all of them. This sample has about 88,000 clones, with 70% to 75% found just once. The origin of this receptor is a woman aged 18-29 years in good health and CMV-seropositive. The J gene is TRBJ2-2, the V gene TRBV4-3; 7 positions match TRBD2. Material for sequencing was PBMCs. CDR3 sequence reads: CASSYGGGYTGELFF. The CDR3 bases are TGCGCCAGCAGCTACGGGGGAGGGTACACCGGGGAGCTGTTTTTT.